This entry lists 7 T cell receptor beta chains sequenced from one sample in a study of T cell responses to AZD1222 COVID-19 vaccine. Assay used: immunoSEQ multiplex PCR; TCRdb lists only in-frame clones, some missing. Among 50,000 to 75,000 clones listed, roughly 89% were seen once. Sequenced material: peripheral blood, taken 28 days after the second AZD1222 dose. The receptors originated from an adult who received the AZD1222 COVID-19 vaccine.

The genes are TRBV4-2 and TRBJ2-7; D uncertain. Germline assignment: CDR1 LGHNA and CDR2 YNFKEQ. Trimming took off 0 bases at V and 5 bases at J, with 8 bases between the two ends. The CDR3 has 13 amino acids. The CDR3 loop is CASSQDGFHEQYF. DNA of the CDR3: TGTGCCAGCAGCCAAGACGGGTTCCACGAGCAGTACTTC.

There are a few counts of this clone. The genes are TRBV7-9 and TRBJ2-2; 10 bases align to TRBD2. After removal of 3 bases from V and 2 bases from J, the junction contained 3 bases not matched to a gene. The germline V gene has CDR1 SEHNR and CDR2 FQNEAQ (reference sequence). This CDR3 is built from 16 residues. The CDR3 DNA is TGTGCCAGCAGCTTCGGGACTAGCGAAAACACCGGGGAGCTGTTTTTT. Protein sequence: CASSFGTSENTGELFF.

This chain uses TRBV19 with TRBJ1-2; no definite D call. Germline V CDR1 and CDR2: LNHDA, SQIVND (reference sequence). CDR3 size: 14 residues. V lost 6 bases and J lost 1, with 12 bases in between. CDR3 sequence reads: CASRPRDFNYGYTF. The CDR3, as DNA: TGTGCCAGTAGGCCCCGAGATTTTAACTATGGCTACACCTTC.

The chain combines TRBV7-8 with TRBJ1-5, with 9 positions matching TRBD1. V shed 2 bases, J shed 3 bases, and the junction held 14 bases outside the gene matches. The CDR3 contains 19 residues. Germline lookup yields CDR1 SGHVS and CDR2 FQNEAQ. CDR3 amino acids: CASSLRGQAGTGHNQPQHF. CDR3 DNA sequence: TGTGCCAGCAGCTTAAGGGGACAAGCCGGGACAGGGCACAATCAGCCCCAGCATTTT.

The rearrangement joins TRBV6-5 to TRBJ2-3; D uncertain. With 6 bases removed from V and 0 bases from J, the gap between germline ends came to 7 bases. The CDR3 contains 13 residues. CDR1 is MNHEY, CDR2 SVGAGI, per germline. CDR3 nucleotides: TGTGCCAGCAGGGCACCTAGCACAGATACGCAGTATTTT. Amino acids: CASRAPSTDTQYF.

The CDR3 nucleotides read TGTGCCAGCAGCGTAGATGGGAACTCCTACAATGAGCAGTTCTTC. The encoded protein is CASSVDGNSYNEQFF. V usage is TRBV9 and J usage is TRBJ2-1; D gene unclear. The V end was cut by 0 bases, the J end by 0 bases, with 7 bases between. The CDR3 totals 15 residues. CDR1 and CDR2 (germline): SGDLS, YYNGEE.

The chain couples TRBV21-1 to TRBJ1-5. TRBV21-1 is classified as a pseudogene. The CDR3 runs 15 residues. CDR3: CASGNQGGAYQPQHF. The CDR3 DNA is TGTGCCAGCGGCAACCAAGGGGGGGCATATCAGCCCCAGCATTTT.